The clone carrying this TCR beta chain appeared a single time. Its antigen is not identified. There are 16 residues in the CDR3. The germline CDR1 and CDR2 sequences are MNHEY and SVGAGI. J gave up 8 bases and V 8 bases, and 11 bases lay outside the gene matches. This entry belongs to a study of CD8 T cells in Susac syndrome. Study-level information: Patients with Susac syndrome had blood drawn and were at that point therapy-naive, on corticosteroids, or on intravenous immunoglobulin alone. General study results and limits: The CD4+ T cell repertoires of Susac syndrome were found to show no clonal expansion.

The RNA input was roughly 0.45 to 1 ug, and it was reverse transcribed with random hexamers. TCRdb passed the immunoSEQ multiplex PCR reads through MiXCR, listing each CDR3 protein once. The table includes 100,000 to 150,000 distinct CDR3 sequences, just over 95% detected once. Material for sequencing was CD4+ T cells from PBMCs. The source is a human donor with Susac syndrome. The chain combines TRBV6-5 with TRBJ2-1; TRBD2 aligns across 14 bases. The CDR3 is CASHYSGTSGSYEQFF. Here the CDR3 DNA reads TGTGCCAGCCATTACTCCGGGACTAGCGGGAGTTATGAGCAGTTCTTC.